This record concerns one TCR beta chain sequence. The entry originates in a study of shared clonotypes between healthy human individuals. CDR3 length: 14 amino acids. Trimming removed 10 bases at V and 1 base at J, with 14 bases between. Germline V lookup: CDR1 LNHDA, CDR2 SQIVND (reference sequence). Clones were read by immunoSEQ multiplex PCR, and TCRdb kept only the in-frame ones, dropping some. Of roughly 1,800,000 clones in the sample, about 95% are singletons; the top ten hold roughly 1%. Naive CD8 cells lacked CD45RO and underwent positive selection for CCR7, leaving out terminally differentiated effector memory CD45RA+ cells.

The chain links TRBV19 to TRBJ2-1; D is possibly TRBD2 (5 bases). This sequence originates from a man between 18 and 29 years old in good health. Sequences were obtained from naive CD8+ T cells sorted from blood. DNA of the CDR3: TGTGCCACCGCCGAAAGAGGGTCCTACAATGAGCAGTTCTTC. This translates into CATAERGSYNEQFF.